This record looks at one T cell receptor beta chain sequence and its context. Its antigen target is currently unknown. Base quality data are lacking; no much larger clone is found one base away. The library came from 5' RACE. A second roughly 7 to 11 cycle PCR used a sample-barcoded 5' primer and a J-beta primer mix. A unique molecular identifier was introduced onto each TCR beta cDNA molecule by a template-switch 5' adaptor carrying 12 random nucleotides. Each sample yielded at least 3 million CDR3-containing paired-end reads. The Mint cDNA synthesis kit, primed by a TRBC-specific oligonucleotide, was used to synthesize first-strand cDNA from all RNA. Following uracil-DNA glycosylase treatment, a first 18-cycle PCR with universal primers M1SS and BC2_uni_R was performed on all cDNA. The source study handled its data this way. Normalization of each sample was performed by random selection of 1 million high-quality reads, each carrying a distinct molecular identifier. Instead of being binned into consensus sequences, reads with shared molecular identifiers were discarded. MiTCR, run with a Q25 quality threshold and the strictest error-elimination algorithm, handled CDR3 identification, clonotype clustering and error correction. A nonparametric unseen species model with Euler transformation was used to estimate lower-bound total TCR beta diversity. The public reads were reanalyzed by TCRdb: fastp trimming at Q25, MiXCR alignment, in-frame beta chains only. Rows are combined by CDR3 protein, so each entry shows the most common genes and DNA. TCRdb, not the authors, supplied the V and J calls. Present in this sample are 1.5 million to 2 million distinct CDR3 sequences, approximately 39% of which were seen just once. In total, the top ten clones hold roughly 24% of the sample.

This entry is derived from a study of blood T cells in healthy people across ages (dated by TCRdb to the mid-2010s). Broadly, across the study: In model experiments, roughly one uniquely barcoded TCR beta cDNA molecule per two T cells was captured by template switching. Using the same blood draw, the study looked at two additional independent replicas of 1 million unique cDNA reads for two donors, one aged 18 to 30 and the other aged 80 or older. Age-related changes in TCR beta repertoire diversity were measured in the study by deep sequencing normalized with unique cDNA molecular identifiers. The donors were divided into four age groups: young (average around 15 years), middle-aged (approximately 42), aged (about 60) and long-lived (approximately 74). To avoid experimental bias, donors of different ages were distributed randomly across sequencing lanes.

At the junction V is shortened by 5 bases and J by 2 bases, with 13 bases in between. Including the terminal cysteine and phenylalanine, the CDR3 comprises 15 residues. Only the CDR3 region is kept as DNA, spanning 45 bases read in frame from base 1. The germline V gene yields MDHEN for CDR1 and SYDVKM for CDR2. Donors were 35 to 40 systemically healthy Caucasian individuals from Russia aged roughly 6 to 95 years. Each donor gave 8.5 to 10 milliliters of peripheral blood, collected into EDTA-treated Vacutainer tubes. PBMCs were isolated by Ficoll-Paque density-gradient centrifugation, with at least 7 million obtained per sample. Trizol reagent was used to extract total RNA from PBMCs, with at least 5.5 micrograms per sample. Naive CD45RAhigh/CD27high T cell percentages were measured by flow cytometry on a PBMC aliquot from every donor. What the study reported, not specific to this receptor: The long-lived group showed more naive CD4+ T cells, fewer expanded clones and increased TCR diversity than the aged group, suggesting age selection. Estimates of total diversity from one million sequenced T cells were regarded as lower bounds and underestimates. There was a strong correlation between observed TCR beta diversity and the percentage of naive T cells measured by flow cytometry. The CMV infection status of donors was not known, potentially confounding age-related changes in expanded clonotypes. Observed TCR beta diversity per million T cells fell roughly linearly with age, and a significant reduction was already apparent by age around 40. Because profiling used bulk unsorted PBMCs, naive and antigen-experienced compartments could not be compared conclusively.

The chain employs TRBV28 and TRBJ2-1; the D segment might be TRBD1 or TRBD2, since each matches 5 bases. Input material: blood. The TCR was taken from a human donor in good health. The DNA sequence is TGTGCCAGCAGTCTGGCCCGGGACCCCTACAATGAGCAGTTCTTC. This codes for CASSLARDPYNEQFF.